Below, 3 T cell receptor beta chains from the same sample are listed, as sequenced in a study of shared clonotypes between healthy human individuals. The table came from immunoSEQ multiplex PCR; TCRdb's copy has only in-frame clones and leaves some out. The data hold about 2 million clones, with approximately 94% observed a single time. Naive CD8 cells, CD45RO-negative and positively selected for CCR7, excluded terminally differentiated effector memory CD45RA+ cells. Sequencing was done on a sample of naive CD8+ T cells sorted from blood. Receptors originate from a man younger than 35 in good health.

The rearrangement links TRBV27 to TRBJ1-5; the D gene is possibly TRBD1 (6 bases). The CDR3 spans 16 residues. V was pared by 3 bases and J by 0 bases, with 12 bases between. Looked up from germline, CDR1 is MNHEY and CDR2 is SMNVEV (reference sequence). In DNA, the CDR3 is TGTGCCAGCAGTTTTGGGGGCGCCTATAGCAATCAGCCCCAGCATTTT. It codes for CASSFGGAYSNQPQHF.

The chain links TRBV11-2 to TRBJ2-7; 8 bases align to TRBD1. The germline CDR1 and CDR2 sequences are SGHAT and FQNNGV. The CDR3 has 13 residues. With 3 bases clipped from V and 7 bases from J, the junction kept 5 bases outside the gene matches. The CDR3 protein is CASSFGQGGEQYF. CDR3 bases: TGTGCCAGCAGCTTTGGACAGGGTGGAGAGCAGTACTTC.

As for this clone: Other nucleotide sequences in the sample specify the same CDR3. The chain links TRBV28 to TRBJ2-7; D gene uncertain. Germline CDR1 is MDHEN and CDR2 is SYDVKM. CDR3 size: 14 residues. V was cut by 3 bases and J by 0 bases, with 9 bases left in between. Written as DNA, the CDR3 is TGTGCCAGCAGTTTGTCTGTTAGCTCCTACGAGCAGTACTTC. Translation: CASSLSVSSYEQYF. The full variable domain, its missing parts supplied by reference TRBV28 and TRBJ2-7, is DVKVTQSSRYLVKRTGEKVFLECVQDMDHENMFWYRQDPGLGLRLIYFSYDVKMKEKGDIPEGYSVSREKKERFSLILESASTNQTSMYLCASSLSVSSYEQYFGPGTRLTVT.